This passage covers 16 T cell receptor beta chains from one sample sequenced in a study of CD8 T cells in Susac syndrome. After extraction with the RNeasy kit, 0.5 to 1 ug of the RNA was reverse transcribed using random hexamers. TCRdb analysed the immunoSEQ multiplex PCR reads with MiXCR anew, one entry per CDR3 protein. The sample has about 240,000 distinct CDR3 sequences, about 95% seen once. Sequencing was performed on CD4+ T cells from PBMCs. Receptors were obtained from a human donor with Susac syndrome.

The gene calls are TRBV15 and TRBJ1-1; TRBD1 is a possible D gene (5 bases). This CDR3 has 15 residues. V gave up 9 bases and J gave up 5 bases, with 22 bases separating them. Germline V gene lookup returns CDR1 LNHNV and CDR2 YYDKDF (reference sequence). The CDR3: CATRNLFREGTEAFF. In DNA form, the CDR3 reads TGTGCCACTCGCAACCTCTTCAGGGAGGGGACTGAAGCTTTCTTT. Filled out from reference TRBV15 and TRBJ1-1, the complete variable domain reads DAMVIQNPRYQVTQFGKPVTLSCSQTLNHNVMYWYQQKSSQAPKLLFHYYDKDFNNEADTPDNFQSRRPNTSFCFLDIRSPGLGDTAMYLCATRNLFREGTEAFFGQGTRLTVV.

The J gene is TRBJ2-5, the V gene TRBV29-1, with a tentative D call TRBD1 (6 bases). The CDR3 is made up of 14 amino acids. Trimming shortened V by 5 bases and J by 5 bases, and 18 bases separated the two germline ends. Germline CDR1 reads SQVTM; CDR2 reads ANQGSEA. Written as DNA, the CDR3 is TGCAGCGTTCGAGGTCAGGGGATCGGGGAGACCCAGTACTTC. This translates into CSVRGQGIGETQYF.

The chain joins TRBV5-1 to TRBJ2-1, with 10 bases lining up with TRBD2. CDR1 is SGHRS, CDR2 YFSETQ, per germline. The CDR3 runs to 16 residues. V dropped 3 bases and J dropped 5; count of bases not matched to a gene: 8. In nucleotides, the CDR3 is TGCGCCAGCAGCTACGGCCAAGGACTAGCGGACAATGAGCAGTTCTTC. The encoded protein is CASSYGQGLADNEQFF.

The V gene is TRBV18, the J gene TRBJ1-2, with 7 nucleotides matching TRBD1. The CDR3 sequence is 15 residues long. V lost 3 bases, J lost 1 base, and 5 bases stayed unmatched. From germline, CDR1 is KGHSH and CDR2 LQKENI. CDR3 sequence reads: CASSPGDSGNYGYTF. CDR3 nucleotide sequence: TGTGCCAGCTCACCGGGGGACAGCGGTAACTATGGCTACACCTTC. The full variable domain, its missing parts supplied by reference TRBV18 and TRBJ1-2, is NAGVMQNPRHLVRRRGQEARLRCSPMKGHSHVYWYRQLPEEGLKFMVYLQKENIIDESGMPKERFSAEFPKEGPSILRIQQVVRGDSAAYFCASSPGDSGNYGYTFGSGTRLTVV.

This sequence joins TRBV4-1 and TRBJ1-5; a weak D match, TRBD1 (6 bases). The germline gives CDR1 MGHRA, CDR2 YSYEKL. Between the trimmed V and J ends, which lost 3 bases and 4 bases, there was a span of 10 bases. This CDR3 has 14 amino acids. CDR3 coding DNA: TGCGCCAGCAGCCATTTAGGGGGAAATCAGCCCCAGCATTTT. This translates into CASSHLGGNQPQHF.

A word on this clonotype: At one end the junction does not follow the germline gene, possibly because of a read error. V gene TRBV30 combines with J gene TRBJ2-5, with D hard to call. Germline CDR1 reads GTSNPN; CDR2 reads SVGIG (reference sequence). The length of the CDR3 is 14 residues. The CDR3 DNA follows: TGTGCCTGGAGTCCGAACAGAGTCCAAGAGTCCCAGTACTTC. Amino acid sequence: CAWSPNRVQESQYF.

The chain is built from TRBV30 and TRBJ1-1; D is ambiguous. There are 15 residues in the CDR3. Germline V lookup: CDR1 GTSNPN, CDR2 SVGIG (reference sequence). Trimming removed 0 bases at V and 8 bases at J, with 19 bases between. This chain's CDR3 is CAWSVHGVPVLEAFF. The CDR3, as DNA: TGTGCCTGGAGTGTTCATGGAGTCCCCGTTCTAGAAGCTTTCTTT.

The gene calls are TRBV25-1 and TRBJ2-7, with 7 bases aligning to TRBD1. The germline V gene has CDR1 MGHDK and CDR2 SYGVNS. The CDR3 sequence is 14 residues long. V was pared by 8 bases and J by 3 bases, with 10 bases of the junction left unmatched. CDR3 DNA sequence: TGTGCCAGCCGGAGACAGGGCCCCTACTACGAGCAGTACTTC. This translates into CASRRQGPYYEQYF.

This clonotype was counted a single time. The V and J genes are TRBV29-1 and TRBJ2-1; D is ambiguous. CDR1 SQVTM and CDR2 ANQGSEA come from the germline V gene. This CDR3 comprises 12 residues. V was pared by 6 bases and J by 0 bases, with 6 bases between. The CDR3 region has the DNA TGCAGCGTGCAGAGCTCCTACAATGAGCAGTTCTTC. Its translation is CSVQSSYNEQFF.

The chain joins TRBV29-1 to TRBJ2-1, with D possibly being TRBD2 (6 bases). The V gene's germline CDR1 is SQVTM and CDR2 ANQGSEA. The V gene lost 8 bases and the J gene lost 7 bases, with 18 bases spanning the gap. This CDR3 is built from 13 residues. The CDR3 DNA is TGCAGCCTGGCGGGACTCCATCGAAATGAGCAGTTCTTC. It specifies CSLAGLHRNEQFF.

This rearrangement joins TRBV19 to TRBJ2-7; no clear D gene. The CDR3 length is 12 residues. Looked up from germline, CDR1 is LNHDA and CDR2 is SQIVND (reference sequence). V was pared by 6 bases and J by 3 bases, with 9 bases between. The CDR3 sequence is CASSRSVYEQYF. The CDR3 DNA reads as TGTGCCAGTAGCAGGAGCGTCTACGAGCAGTACTTC.

To note about this clonotype: Its ends do not fully match the called genes, so a read error is possible. The chain is built from TRBV12-3 or TRBV12-4 and TRBJ2-7, with 7 bases aligning to TRBD1. The CDR3 loop spans 12 amino acids. The CDR3 spells CASRRTGDGQSF. In DNA form, the CDR3 reads TGTGCCAGCAGGCGAACAGGGGACGGGCAGTCCTTC.

The J gene is TRBJ1-1, the V gene TRBV11-3; D is perhaps TRBD1 (5 bases). V was trimmed by 5 bases and J by 5 bases, leaving 9 bases between them. Germline loops: CDR1 SGHNT, CDR2 YENEEA. CDR3 size: 12 residues. Here the CDR3 reads CASSLSGTEAFF. CDR3 nucleotide sequence: TGTGCCAGCAGCCTCTCAGGGACTGAAGCTTTCTTT.

This chain uses TRBV20-1 with TRBJ1-4, with a weak D call TRBD1 (6 bases). From germline, CDR1 is DFQATT and CDR2 SNEGSKA (reference sequence). The CDR3 is 12 amino acids. Trimming removed 3 bases at V and 8 bases at J, with 10 bases between. CDR3: CSARDSREKLFF. CDR3 nucleotide sequence: TGCAGTGCTAGGGACAGTCGGGAAAAACTGTTTTTT.

The chain carries TRBV24-1 and TRBJ1-1; maybe TRBD1 (5 bases). The CDR3 runs to 13 residues. CDR1 KGHDR and CDR2 SFDVKD come from the germline V gene. V was pared by 5 bases and J by 4 bases, with 10 bases between. The CDR3 region has the DNA TGTGCCACCAGTGCCCTTGGGGGCACTGAAGCTTTCTTT. Its translation: CATSALGGTEAFF.

This chain uses TRBV7-9 with TRBJ1-5; no clear D gene. The V end was cut by 3 bases, the J end by 7 bases, with 10 bases between. Germline lookup yields CDR1 SEHNR and CDR2 FQNEAQ (reference sequence). The CDR3 has 13 amino acids. CDR3 nucleotides: TGTGCCAGCAGCTTCGGAGGTCGGCAGCCCCAGCATTTT. Protein sequence: CASSFGGRQPQHF. Full variable domain (remainder filled in from reference TRBV7-9 and TRBJ1-5): DTGVSQNPRHKITKRGQNVTFRCDPISEHNRLYWYRQTLGQGPEFLTYFQNEAQLEKSRLLSDRFSAERPKGSFSTLEIQRTEQGDSAMYLCASSFGGRQPQHFGDGTRLSIL.